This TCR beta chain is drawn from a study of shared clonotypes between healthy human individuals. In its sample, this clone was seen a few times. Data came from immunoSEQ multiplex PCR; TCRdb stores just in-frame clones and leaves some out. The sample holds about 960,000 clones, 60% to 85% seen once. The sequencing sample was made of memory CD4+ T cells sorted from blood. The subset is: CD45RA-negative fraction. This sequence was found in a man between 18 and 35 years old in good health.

This CDR3 reads CASSSTPGLSSYEQYF. The CDR3 region has the DNA TGTGCCAGCAGTTCCACCCCTGGACTTAGCTCCTACGAGCAGTACTTC. The chain joins TRBV27 to TRBJ2-7; possibly TRBD2 for D (5 bases). V lost 4 bases and J lost 0, with 16 bases in between. CDR3 length: 16 amino acids. The germline CDR1 and CDR2 sequences are MNHEY and SMNVEV (reference sequence).